A selection of T cell receptor beta chains follows, all from one sample in a study of blood T cell repertoires in COVID-19. The protocol was immunoSEQ multiplex PCR, while the TCRdb copy is restricted to in-frame clones and leaves out a portion. In the table there are over 10,000 clones, roughly 90% of which are singletons. Specimen: peripheral blood. The receptors stem from a human donor in a cohort sampled during active COVID-19. CDR3s include the opening cysteine and the closing phenylalanine or tryptophan. Fields, in order: J gene, V gene, clone size, D gene, CDR3 DNA, CDR3 protein. The D gene is left open where the match is weak. Expanded clones get a size class; other rows say once, few or many, or leave the size out.

j_gene: TRBJ2-1
v_gene: TRBV4-3
abundance: NA
d_gene: NA
CDR3nt: TGCGCCAGCAGCTTCGGACTAAACAATGAGCAGTTCTTC
CDR3aa: CASSFGLNNEQFF

j_gene: TRBJ2-7
v_gene: TRBV4-2
abundance: once
d_gene: TRBD2
CDR3nt: TGTGCCAGCAGCCAAGGACTAGCGGGGGGGGAGCAGTACTTC
CDR3aa: CASSQGLAGGEQYF

j_gene: TRBJ2-1
v_gene: TRBV14
abundance: once
d_gene: TRBD2
CDR3nt: TGTGCCAGCAGCCAAGGGACTAGCGGGGGGCCCAGGTCCTACAATGAGCAGTTCTTC
CDR3aa: CASSQGTSGGPRSYNEQFF

j_gene: TRBJ2-7
v_gene: TRBV6-5
abundance: NA
d_gene: TRBD2
CDR3nt: TGTGCCAGCAGTTACCAGGCCCAAGCGGGGTCGTCGGAGCAGTACTTC
CDR3aa: CASSYQAQAGSSEQYF

j_gene: TRBJ1-5
v_gene: TRBV5-3
abundance: NA
d_gene: TRBD1
CDR3nt: TGTGCCAGAAGCTGGAGGACAGGAGGCAATCAGCCCCAGCATTTT
CDR3aa: CARSWRTGGNQPQHF

j_gene: TRBJ2-5
v_gene: TRBV3-1/TRBV3-2
abundance: NA
d_gene: TRBD2
CDR3nt: TGTGCCAGCAGCCAAGATAGAGCGGGGGCTGGCGAGACCCAGTACTTC
CDR3aa: CASSQDRAGAGETQYF

j_gene: TRBJ2-1
v_gene: TRBV20-1
abundance: NA
d_gene: NA
CDR3nt: TGCAGTGCTAGTACCTATGGTGAGCAGTTCTTC
CDR3aa: CSASTYGEQFF

j_gene: TRBJ2-5
v_gene: TRBV4-3
abundance: NA
d_gene: NA
CDR3nt: TGCGCCAGCAGCCAAGATCTGGGACACGATGAAGAGACCCAGTACTTC
CDR3aa: CASSQDLGHDEETQYF

j_gene: TRBJ1-2
v_gene: TRBV2
abundance: NA
d_gene: NA
CDR3nt: TGTGCCAGCAGTGAAAGCGACAGATTCTATGGCTACACCTTC
CDR3aa: CASSESDRFYGYTF

j_gene: TRBJ2-5
v_gene: TRBV11-3
abundance: once
d_gene: NA
CDR3nt: TGTGCCAGCACTAAATCAAAGGACGCGGGTGAGACCCAGTACTTC
CDR3aa: CASTKSKDAGETQYF

j_gene: TRBJ2-7
v_gene: TRBV4-3
abundance: NA
d_gene: NA
CDR3nt: TGCGCCAGCAGCCAGGCGTATGGGAGCCAAATCTACGAGCAGTACTTC
CDR3aa: CASSQAYGSQIYEQYF

j_gene: TRBJ1-2
v_gene: TRBV29-1
abundance: once
d_gene: TRBD1
CDR3nt: TGCAGCGTTGAGGACAGGCCTTCGGCCGGCTACACCTTC
CDR3aa: CSVEDRPSAGYTF

j_gene: TRBJ2-7
v_gene: TRBV5-5
abundance: NA
d_gene: TRBD2
CDR3nt: TGTGCCAGCAGCTTGGGACTAGCGGCCTCCTACGAGCAGTACTTC
CDR3aa: CASSLGLAASYEQYF

j_gene: TRBJ2-7
v_gene: TRBV5-1
abundance: NA
d_gene: TRBD2
CDR3nt: TGCGCCAGCAGCTTGGGAGAAAGACTAGCGGCTACTGAGCAGTACTTC
CDR3aa: CASSLGERLAATEQYF

j_gene: TRBJ1-2
v_gene: TRBV15
abundance: NA
d_gene: TRBD1
CDR3nt: TGTGCCACCAGCAGAGTCCTACAGGGGGTGCCCGGATTGTATGGCTACACCTTC
CDR3aa: CATSRVLQGVPGLYGYTF

j_gene: TRBJ2-6
v_gene: TRBV5-4
abundance: NA
d_gene: NA
CDR3nt: TGTGCCAGCAAGACAGTGTCTGGGGCCAACGTCCTGACTTTC
CDR3aa: CASKTVSGANVLTF

j_gene: TRBJ2-7
v_gene: TRBV6-1
abundance: NA
d_gene: TRBD1
CDR3nt: TGTGCCAGCAGTGAGCCGACAGGGAGCTCCTACGAGCAGTACTTC
CDR3aa: CASSEPTGSSYEQYF

j_gene: TRBJ1-4
v_gene: TRBV30
abundance: NA
d_gene: NA
CDR3nt: TGTGCCTGGAGTGTAAAACAGGGTAATGAAAAACTGTTTTTT
CDR3aa: CAWSVKQGNEKLFF

j_gene: TRBJ1-4
v_gene: TRBV19
abundance: NA
d_gene: NA
CDR3nt: TGTGCCAGTAGTAACCCGGACTATTTAAATGAAAAACTGTTTTTT
CDR3aa: CASSNPDYLNEKLFF

j_gene: TRBJ2-1
v_gene: TRBV4-3
abundance: NA
d_gene: NA
CDR3nt: TGCGCCAGCAGCTCCTATACCTCCTACAATGAGCAGTTCTTC
CDR3aa: CASSSYTSYNEQFF

j_gene: TRBJ2-2
v_gene: TRBV6-5
abundance: NA
d_gene: TRBD1
CDR3nt: TGTGCCAGCAGTTCGCGACAGGGGTCCGGGGAGCTGTTTTTT
CDR3aa: CASSSRQGSGELFF

j_gene: TRBJ2-5
v_gene: TRBV5-4
abundance: NA
d_gene: NA
CDR3nt: TGTGCCAGCAGCTTACCCGGGACTCCGATACAAGAGACCCAGTACTTC
CDR3aa: CASSLPGTPIQETQYF

j_gene: TRBJ1-4
v_gene: TRBV19
abundance: NA
d_gene: NA
CDR3nt: TGTGCCAGTAGAAAGCGGAGGGACGGGGAAAAACTGTTTTTT
CDR3aa: CASRKRRDGEKLFF

j_gene: TRBJ1-1
v_gene: TRBV2
abundance: medium-sized
d_gene: NA
CDR3nt: TGTGCCAGCAGTGAATGGCGGGGGCACACTGAAGCTTTCTTT
CDR3aa: CASSEWRGHTEAFF

j_gene: TRBJ2-7
v_gene: TRBV5-5
abundance: NA
d_gene: NA
CDR3nt: TGTGCCAGCAGCCCGGGGATCAGCGAGCAGTACTTC
CDR3aa: CASSPGISEQYF

j_gene: TRBJ2-5
v_gene: TRBV6-2/TRBV6-3
abundance: NA
d_gene: TRBD2
CDR3nt: TGTGCCAGCAGTTACCCGAGCGGGGGGGCCCAAGAGACCCAGTACTTC
CDR3aa: CASSYPSGGAQETQYF

j_gene: TRBJ1-2
v_gene: TRBV5-1
abundance: NA
d_gene: NA
CDR3nt: TGCGCCAGCAGCTTGTCTCTTTCAAGCACTAACTATGGCTACACCTTC
CDR3aa: CASSLSLSSTNYGYTF

j_gene: TRBJ1-2
v_gene: TRBV6-6
abundance: NA
d_gene: TRBD1
CDR3nt: TGTGCCAGTCGGGAGGGGGCGGAAGGCTACACCTTC
CDR3aa: CASREGAEGYTF

j_gene: TRBJ2-7
v_gene: TRBV7-2
abundance: NA
d_gene: TRBD1
CDR3nt: TGTGCCAGCAGCCTGGGACAGGGGAACTACGAGCAGTACTTC
CDR3aa: CASSLGQGNYEQYF

j_gene: TRBJ2-2
v_gene: TRBV25-1
abundance: few
d_gene: TRBD2
CDR3nt: TGTGCCAGCAGATACGGGGGGGACAACACCGGGGAGCTGTTTTTT
CDR3aa: CASRYGGDNTGELFF

j_gene: TRBJ1-1
v_gene: TRBV19
abundance: NA
d_gene: TRBD1
CDR3nt: TGTGCCAGTAGTCTACAGGGGGCAAAGACTGAAGCTTTCTTT
CDR3aa: CASSLQGAKTEAFF

j_gene: TRBJ1-1
v_gene: TRBV19
abundance: NA
d_gene: NA
CDR3nt: TGTGCCAGTAGTATAAGAGGGTACAACACTGAAGCTTTCTTT
CDR3aa: CASSIRGYNTEAFF

j_gene: TRBJ2-5
v_gene: TRBV9
abundance: few
d_gene: NA
CDR3nt: TGTGCCAGCAGCGTAGGCGGGGGACAGGCGTACCAAGAGACCCAGTACTTC
CDR3aa: CASSVGGGQAYQETQYF

j_gene: TRBJ2-2
v_gene: TRBV15
abundance: NA
d_gene: TRBD2
CDR3nt: TGTGCCACCAGCAGAGATCTAGCGGGAGTTGGCACCGGGGAGCTGTTTTTT
CDR3aa: CATSRDLAGVGTGELFF

j_gene: TRBJ2-1
v_gene: TRBV6-5
abundance: NA
d_gene: TRBD2
CDR3nt: TGTGCCAGCAGTCGCGGGGGACCCACCTACAATGAGCAGTTCTTC
CDR3aa: CASSRGGPTYNEQFF